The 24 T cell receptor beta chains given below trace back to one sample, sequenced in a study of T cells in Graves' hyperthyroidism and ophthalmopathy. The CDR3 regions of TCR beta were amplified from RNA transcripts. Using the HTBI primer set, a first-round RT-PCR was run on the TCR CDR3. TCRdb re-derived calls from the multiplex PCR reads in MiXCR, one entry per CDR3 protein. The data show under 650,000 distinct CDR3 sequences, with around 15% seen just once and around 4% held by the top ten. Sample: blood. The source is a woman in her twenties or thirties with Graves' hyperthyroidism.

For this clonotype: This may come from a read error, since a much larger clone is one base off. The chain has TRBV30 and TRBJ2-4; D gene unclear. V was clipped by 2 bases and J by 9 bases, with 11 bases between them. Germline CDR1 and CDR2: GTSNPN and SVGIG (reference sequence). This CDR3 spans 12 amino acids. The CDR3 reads CAWSMRWGIQYF. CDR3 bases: TGTGCCTGGAGTATGCGGTGGGGCATTCAGTACTTC.

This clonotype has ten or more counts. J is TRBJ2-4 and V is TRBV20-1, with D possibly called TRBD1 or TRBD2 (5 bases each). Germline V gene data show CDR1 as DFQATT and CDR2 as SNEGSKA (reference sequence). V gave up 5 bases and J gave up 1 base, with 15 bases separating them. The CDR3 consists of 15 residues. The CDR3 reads CSAGRLGDAKNIQYF. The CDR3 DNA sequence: TGCAGTGCTGGGCGGTTGGGGGATGCCAAAAACATTCAGTACTTC.

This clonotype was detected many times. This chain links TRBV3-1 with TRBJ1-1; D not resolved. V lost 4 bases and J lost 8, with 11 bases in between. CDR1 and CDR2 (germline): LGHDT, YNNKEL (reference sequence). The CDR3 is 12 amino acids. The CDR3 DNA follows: TGTGCCAGCAGCCGACAAGGCAGCGAAGCTTTCTTT. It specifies CASSRQGSEAFF.

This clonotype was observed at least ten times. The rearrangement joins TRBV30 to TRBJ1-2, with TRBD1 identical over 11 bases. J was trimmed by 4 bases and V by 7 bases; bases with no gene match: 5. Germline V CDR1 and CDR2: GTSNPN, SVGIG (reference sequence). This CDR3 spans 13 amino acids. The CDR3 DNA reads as TGTGCCTCGAGGACAGGGGGCGGCTATGGCTACACCTTC. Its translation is CASRTGGGYGYTF.

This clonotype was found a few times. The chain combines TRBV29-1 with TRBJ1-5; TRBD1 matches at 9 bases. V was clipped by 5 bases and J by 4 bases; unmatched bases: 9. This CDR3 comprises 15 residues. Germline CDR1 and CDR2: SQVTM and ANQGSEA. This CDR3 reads CSVSSGTGRNQPQHF. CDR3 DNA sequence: TGCAGCGTTTCATCCGGGACAGGGAGGAATCAGCCCCAGCATTTT.

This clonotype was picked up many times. DNA of the CDR3: TGTGCCAGCAGCAAAGAGATTGGGTGGAGTGTCAGCACAGATACGCAGTATTTT. It yields the protein CASSKEIGWSVSTDTQYF. The gene calls are TRBV7-2 and TRBJ2-3; D ambiguous. V was clipped by 5 bases and J by 0 bases, with 21 bases between them. Per germline, CDR1 SGHTA and CDR2 FQGNSA. CDR3 length: 18 amino acids.

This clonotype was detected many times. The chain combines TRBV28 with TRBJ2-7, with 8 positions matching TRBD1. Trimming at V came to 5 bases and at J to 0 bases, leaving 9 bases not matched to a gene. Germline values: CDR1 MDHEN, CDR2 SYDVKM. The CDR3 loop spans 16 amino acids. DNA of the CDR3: TGTGCCAGCAGTATCGGTTCGACAGGGGCCTCCTACGAGCAGTACTTC. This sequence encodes CASSIGSTGASYEQYF.

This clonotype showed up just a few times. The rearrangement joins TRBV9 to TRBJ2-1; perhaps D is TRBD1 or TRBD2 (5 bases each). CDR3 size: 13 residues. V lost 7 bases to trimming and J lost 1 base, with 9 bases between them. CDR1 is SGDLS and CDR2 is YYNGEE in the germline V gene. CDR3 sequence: CASGTQSYNEQFF. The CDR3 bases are TGTGCCAGCGGGACCCAATCCTACAATGAGCAGTTCTTC.

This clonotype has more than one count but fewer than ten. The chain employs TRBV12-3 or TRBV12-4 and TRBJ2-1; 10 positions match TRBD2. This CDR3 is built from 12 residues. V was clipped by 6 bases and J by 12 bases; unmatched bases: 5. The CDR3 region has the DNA TGTGCCAGCAGCCCTAGCGGGGGATCGCAGTTCTTC. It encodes CASSPSGGSQFF.

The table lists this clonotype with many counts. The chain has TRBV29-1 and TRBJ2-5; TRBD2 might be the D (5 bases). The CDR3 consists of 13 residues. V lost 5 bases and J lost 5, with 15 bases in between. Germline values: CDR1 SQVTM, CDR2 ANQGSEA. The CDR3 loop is CSVLDGPGETQYF. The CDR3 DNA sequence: TGCAGCGTTCTCGACGGACCGGGGGAGACCCAGTACTTC.

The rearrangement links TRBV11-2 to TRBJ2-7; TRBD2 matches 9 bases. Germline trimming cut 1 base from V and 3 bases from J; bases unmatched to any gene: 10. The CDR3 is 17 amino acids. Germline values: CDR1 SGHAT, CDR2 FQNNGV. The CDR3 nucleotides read TGTGCCAGCAGCTTAGGAAGAATCAGAGCGGGAGGCTACGAGCAGTACTTC. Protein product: CASSLGRIRAGGYEQYF.

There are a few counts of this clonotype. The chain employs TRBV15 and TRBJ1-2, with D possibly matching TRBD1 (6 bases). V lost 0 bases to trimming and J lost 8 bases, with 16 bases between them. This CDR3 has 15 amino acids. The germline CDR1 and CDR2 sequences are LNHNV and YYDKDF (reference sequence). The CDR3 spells CATSREGGRRGGYTF. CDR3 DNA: TGTGCCACCAGCAGAGAGGGGGGCCGTCGGGGGGGCTACACCTTC.

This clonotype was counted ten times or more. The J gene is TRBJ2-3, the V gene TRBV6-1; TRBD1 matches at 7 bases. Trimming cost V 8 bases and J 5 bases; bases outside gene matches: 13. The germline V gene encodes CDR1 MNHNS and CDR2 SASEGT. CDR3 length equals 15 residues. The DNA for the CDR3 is TGTGCCAGCCGGGGCGACAGGGAGTTTGGAGATACGCAGTATTTT. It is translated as CASRGDREFGDTQYF.

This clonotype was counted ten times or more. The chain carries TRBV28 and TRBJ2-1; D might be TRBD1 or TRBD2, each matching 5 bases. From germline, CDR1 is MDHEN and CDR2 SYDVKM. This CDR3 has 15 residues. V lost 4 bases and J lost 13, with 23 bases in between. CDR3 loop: CASSSSRMGERGQFF. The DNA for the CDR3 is TGTGCCAGCAGTTCCTCGAGGATGGGGGAAAGGGGCCAGTTCTTC.

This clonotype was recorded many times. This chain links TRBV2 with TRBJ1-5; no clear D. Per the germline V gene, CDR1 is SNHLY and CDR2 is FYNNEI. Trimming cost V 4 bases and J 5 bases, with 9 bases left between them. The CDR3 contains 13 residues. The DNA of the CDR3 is TGTGCCAGCAGTGGTCAGATATATCAGCCCCAGCATTTT. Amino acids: CASSGQIYQPQHF.

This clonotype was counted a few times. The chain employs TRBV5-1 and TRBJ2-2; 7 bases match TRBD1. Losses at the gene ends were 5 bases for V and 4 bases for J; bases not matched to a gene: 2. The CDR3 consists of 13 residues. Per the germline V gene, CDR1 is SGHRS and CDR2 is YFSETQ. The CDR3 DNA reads TGCGCCAGCAGACAGGGGCTCACCGGGGAGCTGTTTTTT. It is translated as CASRQGLTGELFF.

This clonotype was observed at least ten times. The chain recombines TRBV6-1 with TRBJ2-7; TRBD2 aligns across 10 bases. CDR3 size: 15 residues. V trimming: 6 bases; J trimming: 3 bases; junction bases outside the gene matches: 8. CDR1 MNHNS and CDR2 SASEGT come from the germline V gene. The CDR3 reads CASSPKAGGDYEQYF. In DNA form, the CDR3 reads TGTGCCAGCAGCCCCAAAGCGGGAGGGGACTACGAGCAGTACTTC.

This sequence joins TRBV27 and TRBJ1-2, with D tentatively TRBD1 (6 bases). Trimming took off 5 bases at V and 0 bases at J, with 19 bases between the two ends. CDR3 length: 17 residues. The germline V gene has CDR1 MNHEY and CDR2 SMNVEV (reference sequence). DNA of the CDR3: TGTGCCAGCAGTCCGCGGACAGCGAATGCAGCTAACTATGGCTACACCTTC. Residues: CASSPRTANAANYGYTF.

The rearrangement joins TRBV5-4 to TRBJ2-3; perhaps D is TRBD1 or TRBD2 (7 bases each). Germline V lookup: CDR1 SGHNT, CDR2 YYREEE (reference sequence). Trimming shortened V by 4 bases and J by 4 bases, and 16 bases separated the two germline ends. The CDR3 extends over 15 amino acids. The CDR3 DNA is TGTGCCAGCAGCCAAAACAGGGGAGGGGCAGATACGCAGTATTTT. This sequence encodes CASSQNRGGADTQYF.

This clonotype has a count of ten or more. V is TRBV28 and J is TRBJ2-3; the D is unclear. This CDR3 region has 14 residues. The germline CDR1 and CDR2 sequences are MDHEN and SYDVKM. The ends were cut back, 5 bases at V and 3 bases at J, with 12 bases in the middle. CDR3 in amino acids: CASSPTSKTDTQYF. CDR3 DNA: TGTGCCAGCAGTCCCACCTCCAAAACAGATACGCAGTATTTT.

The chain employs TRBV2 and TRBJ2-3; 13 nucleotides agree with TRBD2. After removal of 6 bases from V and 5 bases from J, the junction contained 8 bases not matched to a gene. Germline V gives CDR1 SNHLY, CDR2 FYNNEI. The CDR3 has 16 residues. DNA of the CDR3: TGTGCCAGCAGCCCCGGGACTAGCGGGATGGTAGATACGCAGTATTTT. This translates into CASSPGTSGMVDTQYF.

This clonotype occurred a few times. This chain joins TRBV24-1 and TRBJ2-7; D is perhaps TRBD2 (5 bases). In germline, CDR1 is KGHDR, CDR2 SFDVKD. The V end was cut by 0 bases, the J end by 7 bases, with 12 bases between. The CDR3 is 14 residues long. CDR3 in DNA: TGTGCCACCAGTGATTTGAGAGCGGTCCCGGAGCAGTACTTC. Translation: CATSDLRAVPEQYF.

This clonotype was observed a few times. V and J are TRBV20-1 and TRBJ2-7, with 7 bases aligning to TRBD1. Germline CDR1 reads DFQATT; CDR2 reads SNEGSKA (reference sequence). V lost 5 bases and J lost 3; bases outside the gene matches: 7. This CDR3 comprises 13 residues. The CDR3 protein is CSAQGQILYEQYF. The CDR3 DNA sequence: TGCAGTGCTCAGGGACAGATCCTCTACGAGCAGTACTTC.

DNA of the CDR3: TGTGCCAGCAGCTCACACGGACTAGCGGGGGCGGGAAATGAGCAGTTCTTC. Amino acids: CASSSHGLAGAGNEQFF. The genes are TRBV3-1 and TRBJ2-1; 13 nucleotides align to TRBD2. Germline loops: CDR1 LGHDT, CDR2 YNNKEL (reference sequence). Trimming took 5 bases from V and 7 from J; bases not matched to a gene: 11. The CDR3 totals 17 residues.